The 15 T cell receptor beta chains in this list originate from one sample, sequenced in a study of PD-L1 blockade in urothelial cancer (dated by TCRdb to the late 2010s). The library was generated by the immunoSEQ multiplex PCR assay. The source is immuneACCESS, and TCRdb retained only in-frame sequences with V and J called. Part of the clones is not carried over; for the studies checked, unresolved V genes explain less than half of this, and the remainder is unexplained. The sample table shows over 100,000 clones, and 91% are seen once. About 4% of the sample is in the top ten clones. What the time point label conveys for this sample: peripheral blood 6 weeks after treatment start. Sequencing was performed on PBMCs, taken around atezolizumab (anti-PD-L1) treatment. Receptors were obtained from a man between 60 and 75 years old with urothelial cancer.

The chain joins TRBV7-8 to TRBJ1-1; D is ambiguous. Germline V gene sequence: CDR1 SGHVS, CDR2 FQNEAQ. The V and J ends lost 2 bases and 3 bases respectively, with 10 bases between them. The CDR3 contains 14 residues. The chain's CDR3 is CASSLPGRDTEAFF. The CDR3 DNA is TGTGCCAGCAGCTTACCGGGAAGGGACACTGAAGCTTTCTTT.

The V gene is TRBV14, the J gene TRBJ2-5; 8 nucleotides agree with TRBD2. The junction had 10 bases not matched to a gene; V was cut back by 2 bases and J by 5 bases. CDR3 length equals 16 residues. Germline CDR1 reads SGHDN; CDR2 reads FVKESK. In nucleotides, the CDR3 is TGTGCCAGCAGCCAATTAACGGAGCGGGAGAGGGAGACCCAGTACTTC. It translates to CASSQLTERERETQYF.

The rearrangement joins TRBV5-1 to TRBJ2-7; D gene ambiguous. CDR3 length: 17 residues. V was clipped by 2 bases and J by 5 bases, with 23 bases between them. The germline V gene has CDR1 SGHRS and CDR2 YFSETQ. The CDR3 region is CASSLGYRTGAGDEQYF. The CDR3 DNA follows: TGCGCCAGCAGCTTAGGTTACCGTACCGGAGCCGGCGACGAGCAGTACTTC.

The chain joins TRBV5-4 to TRBJ2-2; TRBD1 is a possible D gene (7 bases). The germline gives CDR1 SGHNT, CDR2 YYREEE (reference sequence). The V end was cut by 4 bases, the J end by 6 bases, with 19 bases between. This CDR3 is 16 amino acids long. In nucleotides, the CDR3 is TGTGCCAGCAGCCCAGGGGGGATTAAACGGGCCGGGGAGCTGTTTTTT. This translates into CASSPGGIKRAGELFF. Full variable domain (missing parts from reference TRBV5-4 and TRBJ2-2): ETGVTQSPTHLIKTRGQQVTLRCSSQSGHNTVSWYQQALGQGPQFIFQYYREEENGRGNFPPRFSGLQFPNYSSELNVNALELDDSALYLCASSPGGIKRAGELFFGEGSRLTVL.

The count of this clone is one. One junction end disagrees with the germline gene, perhaps due to a read error. The rearrangement uses TRBV4-3 and TRBJ2-5; TRBD1 aligns across 9 bases. Germline assignment: CDR1 LGHNA and CDR2 YSLEER. The CDR3 consists of 15 residues. DNA for the CDR3: TGCGCCAGCACCCAAGACGTGAGACAGGGGGTGACCCAGTACTTC. Protein sequence: CASTQDVRQGVTQYF.

Only one count was recorded for this clone. The chain joins TRBV29-1 to TRBJ2-5, with 7 bases matching TRBD2. Germline V CDR1 and CDR2: SQVTM, ANQGSEA. The CDR3 spans 15 residues. V lost 0 bases, J lost 4 bases, and 8 bases stayed unmatched. The CDR3 loop reads CSVEDTAGPPETQYF. The CDR3 DNA reads as TGCAGCGTTGAAGATACAGCGGGGCCGCCAGAGACCCAGTACTTC.

The gene calls are TRBV11-2 and TRBJ2-2; D might be TRBD2 (5 bases). The germline V gene encodes CDR1 SGHAT and CDR2 FQNNGV. This CDR3 is built from 15 residues. V lost 0 bases and J lost 1, with 6 bases in between. CDR3 loop: CASSLDGRNTGELFF. CDR3 coding DNA: TGTGCCAGCAGCTTAGATGGGAGGAACACCGGGGAGCTGTTTTTT.

The V and J genes are TRBV6-1 and TRBJ2-1, with 9 bases lining up with TRBD1. Trimming took 7 bases from V and 3 from J; bases not matched to a gene: 4. Germline V lookup: CDR1 MNHNS, CDR2 SASEGT. The CDR3 consists of 14 residues. The CDR3 DNA reads as TGTGCCAGCATCCGGGACAGGGACTACAATGAGCAGTTCTTC. Its protein product is CASIRDRDYNEQFF.

The rearrangement links TRBV7-2 to TRBJ2-3; D remains ambiguous. Germline CDR1 is SGHTA and CDR2 is FQGNSA. There are 12 residues in the CDR3. The germline V and J ends were trimmed by 5 bases and 0 bases, with 3 bases remaining between them. In nucleotides, the CDR3 is TGTGCCAGCAGCCAAAGCACAGATACGCAGTATTTT. Its protein product is CASSQSTDTQYF.

The chain recombines TRBV2 with TRBJ2-2, with TRBD2 as a possible D gene (5 bases). Deletions cut 5 bases from V and 6 bases from J, with 7 bases between. CDR3 size: 12 residues. CDR1 is SNHLY, CDR2 FYNNEI, per germline. The CDR3 reads CASSPDSGELFF. CDR3 coding DNA: TGTGCCAGCAGTCCGGACTCCGGGGAGCTGTTTTTT.

CDR3 in DNA: TGTGCAAGTCGCTTAGCCCCACTAGTGGGCCAAGAGACCCAGTACTTC. Translation: CASRLAPLVGQETQYF. The chain joins TRBV12-2 to TRBJ2-5; the table's D call of TRBD2 was not tested on the DNA. TRBV12-2 is a pseudogene. The CDR3 extends over 16 amino acids.

The chain combines TRBV5-4 with TRBJ1-2; a possible D gene is TRBD1 (6 bases). The CDR3 extends over 15 amino acids. The germline V gene has CDR1 SGHNT and CDR2 YYREEE (reference sequence). Trimming removed 6 bases from V and 6 bases from J, with 21 bases in between. The CDR3 is CASKPTAGEGNGYTF. Here the CDR3 DNA reads TGTGCCAGCAAGCCGACGGCAGGGGAAGGAAATGGCTACACCTTC. The entire variable domain, with the rest obtained from reference TRBV5-4 and TRBJ1-2, is as follows: ETGVTQSPTHLIKTRGQQVTLRCSSQSGHNTVSWYQQALGQGPQFIFQYYREEENGRGNFPPRFSGLQFPNYSSELNVNALELDDSALYLCASKPTAGEGNGYTFGSGTRLTVV.

The J gene is TRBJ2-5, the V gene TRBV7-3, with 12 bases matching TRBD2. V trimming: 4 bases; J trimming: 5 bases; junction bases outside the gene matches: 8. The germline gives CDR1 SGHTA, CDR2 FQGTGA. There are 16 residues in the CDR3. Here the CDR3 reads CASSSSGGANWETQYF. In nucleotides, the CDR3 is TGTGCCAGCAGCTCTAGCGGGGGGGCCAATTGGGAGACCCAGTACTTC. The variable domain in full, with the rest retrieved from reference TRBV7-3 and TRBJ2-5, is GAGVSQTPSNKVTEKGKYVELRCDPISGHTALYWYRQSLGQGPEFLIYFQGTGAADDSGLPNDRFFAVRPEGSVSTLKIQRTERGDSAVYLCASSSSGGANWETQYFGPGTRLLVL.

This chain joins TRBV2 and TRBJ1-6; D is unresolved. This CDR3 is 13 amino acids long. In germline, CDR1 is SNHLY, CDR2 FYNNEI. V lost 6 bases, J lost 0 bases, and 3 bases lay in between. CDR3 amino acids: CASSSSYNSPLHF. The CDR3 DNA is TGTGCCAGCAGCTCCTCCTATAATTCACCCCTCCACTTT.

Notes on this clone: The sample holds other DNA sequences that translate to the same CDR3. The genes are TRBV18 and TRBJ2-3; D is unclear. The CDR3 spans 13 residues. Per germline, CDR1 KGHSH and CDR2 LQKENI. Trimming pared 3 bases from V and 0 bases from J, leaving 4 bases between. The CDR3 reads CASSPPSTDTQYF. DNA of the CDR3: TGTGCCAGCTCACCCCCTAGCACAGATACGCAGTATTTT.